Listed here is a single T cell receptor (beta chain). This record comes from a study of Ad26.COV2.S vaccination and SARS-CoV-2 variants. Profiling relied on immunoSEQ multiplex PCR, and the TCRdb table lists in-frame clones only, not all of them. The sample holds about 680,000 clones, approximately 88% seen once. With 4 bases clipped from V and 5 bases from J, the junction kept 10 bases outside the gene matches. CDR1 is SGHRS, CDR2 YFSETQ, per germline. The CDR3 runs 16 residues. The sample's treatment: around 19 received Ad26.COV2.S at low or high dose, single or two shots; several received placebo; per-sample allocation not given. Sample collection was performed on day 63 after the first vaccine or placebo injection.

The specimen comprised peripheral blood, sampled in a trial of Ad26.COV2.S vaccine versus placebo. J is TRBJ1-1 and V is TRBV5-1, with 11 bases matching TRBD1. This TCR derives from a person between 18 and 65 years old who received the Ad26.COV2.S COVID-19 vaccine or a placebo. Here the CDR3 reads CASSAGTGGRSTEAFF. CDR3 coding DNA: TGCGCCAGCAGCGCCGGGACAGGGGGACGATCAACTGAAGCTTTCTTT.